The 29 T cell receptor beta chains listed next were all sequenced from one sample in a study of T cell changes during pregnancy in multiple sclerosis. Measured with immunoSEQ multiplex PCR; TCRdb has only the in-frame clones, and not every one. In the table there are roughly 10,000 clones, 75% to 85% of which are singletons. Sequenced here: CD8+ T cells from peripheral blood mononuclear cells, sampled in the third trimester of pregnancy. These receptors were collected from a female donor in good health, enrolled as a control in a pregnancy study.

The chain recombines TRBV7-9 with TRBJ2-4; TRBD2 is a possible D gene (5 bases). Germline V gene sequence: CDR1 SEHNR, CDR2 FQNEAQ (reference sequence). The CDR3 is 17 residues long. Trimming pared 3 bases from V and 3 bases from J, leaving 18 bases between. The CDR3 protein is CASSFELSVEGKNIQYF. CDR3 bases: TGTGCCAGCAGCTTCGAGCTAAGCGTCGAGGGCAAAAACATTCAGTACTTC.

This clone has only one observation. CDR3 coding DNA: TGTGCCAGCAGTGAAGTGGGGCACAATGAGCAGTTCTTC. This codes for CASSEVGHNEQFF. The V and J genes are TRBV6-1 and TRBJ2-1, with D possibly being TRBD1 (5 bases). V dropped 1 base and J dropped 5 bases, with 6 bases sitting between them. The V gene's germline CDR1 is MNHNS and CDR2 SASEGT. This CDR3 has 13 residues.

The chain recombines TRBV6-4 with TRBJ2-1; 14 nucleotides align to TRBD2. The CDR3 runs 16 residues. J was trimmed by 7 bases and V by 6 bases; bases with no gene match: 8. CDR1 and CDR2 from the germline V gene are MRHNA and SNTAGT. The CDR3, as DNA: TGTGCCAGCAGCCGACTAGCGGGGGGGGAGGGGAATGAGCAGTTCTTC. Translated, it gives CASSRLAGGEGNEQFF.

This chain links TRBV28 with TRBJ1-2; D is unresolved. Germline V lookup: CDR1 MDHEN, CDR2 SYDVKM. Deletions cut 2 bases from V and 8 bases from J, with 18 bases between. This CDR3 comprises 15 residues. CDR3 amino acids: CASSLGGQVIGGYTF. CDR3 bases: TGTGCCAGCAGTTTAGGCGGGCAGGTAATCGGCGGCTACACCTTC.

The gene calls are TRBV9 and TRBJ2-2, with TRBD2 matching 14 bases. Germline V gene sequence: CDR1 SGDLS, CDR2 YYNGEE. V shed 0 bases and J 6 bases; nucleotides not matched to a gene: 4. The CDR3 consists of 17 residues. The CDR3 DNA sequence: TGTGCCAGCAGCGTAGATTCGGGACTAGCGGGAGCCGGGGAGCTGTTTTTT. Translating gives CASSVDSGLAGAGELFF.

V gene TRBV7-2 combines with J gene TRBJ1-2, with TRBD1 matching over 8 bases. V gave up 1 base and J gave up 5 bases; unmatched junction bases: 9. The CDR3 is 16 residues long. Germline CDR1 is SGHTA and CDR2 is FQGNSA. The CDR3 DNA reads as TGTGCCAGCAGCTTAGATGAGAACAGGGGGGTATATGGCTACACCTTC. Protein: CASSLDENRGVYGYTF.

This clone has just one count. The V call is TRBV6-4, the J call TRBJ2-1; 8 bases map to TRBD1. The CDR3 totals 15 residues. The junction had 8 bases not matched to a gene; V was cut back by 0 bases and J by 10 bases. Germline CDR1 and CDR2: MRHNA and SNTAGT. The CDR3 nucleotides read TGTGCCAGCAGTGACTCCGGACAGGGAACGCGAGAGCAGTTCTTC. This sequence encodes CASSDSGQGTREQFF.

The chain has TRBV6-4 and TRBJ2-2, with TRBD1 identical over 9 bases. Germline trimming cut 5 bases from V and 6 bases from J; bases unmatched to any gene: 4. Germline CDR1 and CDR2: MRHNA and SNTAGT. The CDR3 sequence is 14 residues long. The CDR3 DNA reads as TGTGCCAGCAGTCCCGGGACAGGGTCCGGGGAGCTGTTTTTT. This translates into CASSPGTGSGELFF.

The chain recombines TRBV5-1 with TRBJ2-3; possible D gene TRBD1, 5 bases. V lost 5 bases, J lost 1 base, and 11 bases lay in between. The CDR3 covers 14 residues. CDR1 is SGHRS, CDR2 YFSETQ, per germline. The CDR3 sequence is CASRNEQGTDTQYF. Here the CDR3 DNA reads TGCGCCAGCAGAAATGAACAGGGCACAGATACGCAGTATTTT.

The chain employs TRBV28 and TRBJ2-5; 11 bases agree with TRBD2. Germline V CDR1 and CDR2: MDHEN, SYDVKM. J was trimmed by 4 bases and V by 5 bases; bases with no gene match: 9. The CDR3 loop spans 16 amino acids. The CDR3 is CASSAFSGRARETQYF. Written as DNA, the CDR3 is TGTGCCAGCAGTGCCTTTAGCGGGAGGGCCCGAGAGACCCAGTACTTC.

The V call is TRBV15, the J call TRBJ1-2, with D unclear. Looked up from germline, CDR1 is LNHNV and CDR2 is YYDKDF (reference sequence). This CDR3 comprises 12 residues. Trimming cost V 9 bases and J 8 bases, with 16 bases left between them. The CDR3 spells CATEAGLGGYTF. CDR3 coding DNA: TGTGCCACAGAAGCAGGTCTTGGGGGCTACACCTTC.

The rearrangement uses TRBV7-2 and TRBJ2-7, with D possibly being TRBD2 (6 bases). The CDR3 extends over 15 amino acids. In germline, CDR1 is SGHTA, CDR2 FQGNSA. The germline V and J ends were trimmed by 4 bases and 1 base, with 14 bases remaining between them. This chain's CDR3 is CASSSSEGTSYEQYF. The CDR3 nucleotides are TGTGCCAGCAGCTCGTCGGAGGGAACATCCTACGAGCAGTACTTC. The whole variable domain, remainder taken from reference TRBV7-2 and TRBJ2-7, is GAGVSQSPSNKVTEKGKDVELRCDPISGHTALYWYRQSLGQGLEFLIYFQGNSAPDKSGLPSDRFSAERTGGSVSTLTIQRTQQEDSAVYLCASSSSEGTSYEQYFGPGTRLTVT.

The chain joins TRBV7-8 to TRBJ1-2, with D tentatively TRBD1 (5 bases). Germline lookup yields CDR1 SGHVS and CDR2 FQNEAQ. This CDR3 region has 14 residues. V was pared by 1 base and J by 5 bases, with 11 bases between. Written as DNA, the CDR3 is TGTGCCAGCAGCTTAGATGGGCAGGGTTATGGCTACACCTTC. This sequence encodes CASSLDGQGYGYTF.

By share, this clone ranks as medium-sized. The CDR3 region has the DNA TGCGCCAGCAGCCAAGGCACTAGCGGGAGCTACAATGAGCAGTTCTTC. Its translation: CASSQGTSGSYNEQFF. The rearrangement links TRBV4-3 to TRBJ2-1, with TRBD2 matching over 11 bases. CDR1 LGHNA and CDR2 YSLEER come from the germline V gene. The V segment lost 1 base and the J segment 3 bases; nucleotides outside the gene matches: 2. The CDR3 runs to 16 residues.

This clone was observed once. This CDR3 reads CASSPWDSQETQYF. CDR3 coding DNA: TGCGCCAGCAGCCCGTGGGACAGCCAAGAGACCCAGTACTTC. The rearrangement uses TRBV5-1 and TRBJ2-5; TRBD1 matches at 7 bases. The V segment lost 4 bases and the J segment 1 base; nucleotides outside the gene matches: 4. The CDR3 is 14 residues long. CDR1 is SGHRS, CDR2 YFSETQ, per germline.

This clone was detected only once. Other DNA sequences in this specimen translate into the identical CDR3. This chain connects TRBV9 to TRBJ1-2, with D tentatively TRBD1 (5 bases). Germline loops: CDR1 SGDLS, CDR2 YYNGEE. This CDR3 has 12 amino acids. Trimming took off 1 base at V and 8 bases at J, with 9 bases between the two ends. Written as DNA, the CDR3 is TGTGCCAGCAGCGTACGGGGGGGAGGCTACACCTTC. Its protein product is CASSVRGGGYTF.

The CDR3 here is CASSERTSGSYEQFF. The DNA for the CDR3 is TGTGCCAGCAGTGAACGGACTAGCGGGAGTTATGAGCAGTTCTTC. The J gene is TRBJ2-1, the V gene TRBV6-1, with TRBD2 matching 13 bases. Germline loops: CDR1 MNHNS, CDR2 SASEGT. This CDR3 contains 15 residues. V shed 2 bases and J 8 bases; nucleotides not matched to a gene: 3.

The chain has TRBV4-1 and TRBJ2-5, with TRBD2 matching over 13 bases. V lost 4 bases, J lost 5 bases, and 13 bases stayed unmatched. Germline V gene data show CDR1 as MGHRA and CDR2 as YSYEKL. This CDR3 spans 18 amino acids. The CDR3, as DNA: TGCGCCAGCAGCCCCGGGACTAGCGGGGAACTCTCCCGGGAGACCCAGTACTTC. Protein: CASSPGTSGELSRETQYF.

The chain combines TRBV5-6 with TRBJ2-3; 7 positions match TRBD2. This CDR3 region has 15 residues. Germline CDR1 is SGHDT and CDR2 is YYEEEE. The V gene end was trimmed by 0 bases and the J gene end by 6 bases; junction bases not matched to a gene: 7. Here the CDR3 reads CASSLVQAGSDTQYF. The CDR3 coding sequence is TGTGCCAGCAGCTTGGTTCAAGCGGGATCGGATACGCAGTATTTT.

The J gene is TRBJ2-3, the V gene TRBV5-8; D possibly corresponds to TRBD1 (6 bases). Germline V CDR1 and CDR2: SGHTS, YDEGEE. CDR3 length: 15 residues. V lost 3 bases and J lost 2, with 13 bases in between. The CDR3 DNA reads TGTGCCAGCAGCTCACCCCGACAGGTCACAGATACGCAGTATTTT. Residues: CASSSPRQVTDTQYF.

This chain links TRBV5-1 with TRBJ2-7, with 9 bases that match TRBD1. The germline gives CDR1 SGHRS, CDR2 YFSETQ. This CDR3 spans 15 amino acids. V shed 3 bases, J shed 1 base, and the junction held 5 bases outside the gene matches. This CDR3 reads CASSYGTGISYEQYF. The CDR3 DNA sequence: TGCGCCAGCAGCTATGGGACAGGGATTTCCTACGAGCAGTACTTC.

The genes are TRBV10-3 and TRBJ1-2; a possible D gene is TRBD1 (6 bases). Germline V gene sequence: CDR1 ENHRY, CDR2 SYGVKD. The CDR3 is 17 residues long. Trimming left V 0 bases short and J 2 bases short, with 16 bases between. The CDR3 sequence: CAISESRGGGQNYGYTF. The CDR3 DNA follows: TGTGCCATCAGTGAGTCGAGAGGCGGGGGGCAAAACTATGGCTACACCTTC.

The chain has TRBV19 and TRBJ2-1; a weak D match, TRBD2 (5 bases). Germline V lookup: CDR1 LNHDA, CDR2 SQIVND (reference sequence). The CDR3 loop spans 14 amino acids. V was shortened by 6 bases and J by 0 bases, with 9 bases between the two germline ends. DNA for the CDR3: TGTGCCAGTAGGTGGACTCACTCCTACAATGAGCAGTTCTTC. It translates to CASRWTHSYNEQFF.

V gene TRBV4-2 combines with J gene TRBJ1-1, with D possibly TRBD1 on 5 matching bases. V was pared by 1 base and J by 6 bases, with 12 bases between. CDR1 is LGHNA, CDR2 YNFKEQ, per germline. CDR3 length: 14 amino acids. The CDR3 protein is CASSQGGQGPEAFF. The CDR3 nucleotides read TGTGCCAGCAGCCAAGGAGGCCAGGGCCCTGAAGCTTTCTTT.

The J gene is TRBJ1-4, the V gene TRBV4-3; 9 positions agree with TRBD1. CDR1 is LGHNA, CDR2 YSLEER, per germline. The CDR3 length is 16 residues. V was pared by 0 bases and J by 7 bases, with 6 bases of the junction left unmatched. The CDR3 region has the DNA TGCGCCAGCAGCCAAGAGACCGGGACAGGGAGTGAAAAACTGTTTTTT. Protein product: CASSQETGTGSEKLFF.

This clone has more than one count but fewer than ten. This specimen includes other DNA sequences encoding the same CDR3. The V call is TRBV6-1, the J call TRBJ2-5; 12 bases are shared with TRBD2. This CDR3 spans 15 amino acids. V gave up 2 bases and J gave up 2 bases; unmatched junction bases: 0. The germline V gene has CDR1 MNHNS and CDR2 SASEGT. CDR3 region: CASSELAGGQETQYF. For the CDR3, the DNA is TGTGCCAGCAGTGAACTAGCGGGAGGGCAAGAGACCCAGTACTTC.

The chain links TRBV29-1 to TRBJ2-7; TRBD2 aligns across 10 bases. Germline trimming cut 7 bases from V and 0 bases from J; bases unmatched to any gene: 3. The CDR3 spans 13 residues. Germline V gene lookup returns CDR1 SQVTM and CDR2 ANQGSEA. The CDR3, as DNA: TGCAGCGGCAGCGGGGGGGTCTCCTACGAGCAGTACTTC. Protein: CSGSGGVSYEQYF.

This chain joins TRBV7-6 and TRBJ1-3, with TRBD1 identical over 7 bases. The CDR3 consists of 15 residues. The J segment lost 0 bases and the V segment lost 5 bases, leaving 4 bases of the junction unmatched. Germline CDR1 is SGHVS and CDR2 is FNYEAQ. CDR3 nucleotide sequence: TGTGCCAGCAGCACAGACAGGGCCTCTGGAAACACCATATATTTT. Encoded protein: CASSTDRASGNTIYF.

In its sample, this clone was seen a few times. The V gene is TRBV18, the J gene TRBJ2-7; no clear D. CDR3 length equals 14 residues. The germline V and J ends were trimmed by 3 bases and 0 bases, with 9 bases remaining between them. Per the germline V gene, CDR1 is KGHSH and CDR2 is LQKENI. CDR3 amino acids: CASSPPRLSYEQYF. As DNA, the CDR3 is TGTGCCAGCTCACCCCCCAGGCTCTCCTACGAGCAGTACTTC.